The next 15 T cell receptor beta chains were all read from a single sample in a study of CD4 T cells in relation to SARS-CoV-2 and coronaviruses. Clones were read by immunoSEQ multiplex PCR, and TCRdb kept only the in-frame ones, dropping some. The table has about 20,000 clones, around three quarters seen once. Before the COVID-19 pandemic, during about 2010-2019, CD4+ T cells were taken from unexposed donors. After about 10 days of culture, CD4+ T cells were isolated. These receptors have no identified antigens. The specimen was CD4+ T cells from PBMCs, cultured in vitro. All receptors derive from a human donor in good health.

The gene calls are TRBV27 and TRBJ2-3; tentatively, D is TRBD1 or TRBD2 (6 bases each). The CDR3 sequence is 15 residues long. In germline, CDR1 is MNHEY, CDR2 SMNVEV (reference sequence). Trimming took 7 bases from V and 0 from J, leaving 14 bases between them. As DNA, the CDR3 is TGTGCCAGCACCCCGTTGGGGGGCAGCACAGATACGCAGTATTTT. Amino acids: CASTPLGGSTDTQYF.

The chain combines TRBV10-2 with TRBJ2-3; 8 positions match TRBD2. Trimming cost V 0 bases and J 13 bases; bases outside gene matches: 6. The CDR3 sequence is 13 residues long. From germline, CDR1 is WSHSY and CDR2 SAAADI. CDR3 bases: TGCGCCAGCAGTGAGTCCGGGACTAGTAGCGAGTATTTT. It specifies CASSESGTSSEYF.

The chain joins TRBV6-6 to TRBJ1-2; D gene unclear. In germline, CDR1 is MNHNY, CDR2 SVGAGI (reference sequence). The length of the CDR3 is 14 residues. Trimming cost V 0 bases and J 4 bases, with 9 bases left between them. The CDR3 protein is CASSYSTEIYGYTF. CDR3 DNA sequence: TGTGCCAGCAGTTACTCGACGGAGATCTATGGCTACACCTTC.

CDR3 sequence reads: CASSPGTRRNEQFF. In nucleotides, the CDR3 is TGTGCCAGCAGCCCCGGGACCCGGCGCAATGAGCAGTTCTTC. V gene TRBV7-9 combines with J gene TRBJ2-1; D possibly uses TRBD1 or TRBD2 (5 bases each). V shed 5 bases and J shed 6 bases, with 14 bases lying between them. The germline V gene encodes CDR1 SEHNR and CDR2 FQNEAQ (reference sequence). The CDR3 covers 14 residues.

This clone was picked up one time. The chain combines TRBV27 with TRBJ2-3; no clear D gene. This CDR3 contains 13 residues. Trimming pared 6 bases from V and 3 bases from J, leaving 10 bases between. CDR1 and CDR2 from the germline V gene are MNHEY and SMNVEV (reference sequence). CDR3 nucleotides: TGTGCCAGCAGCGTCTACCTTACAGATACGCAGTATTTT. It specifies CASSVYLTDTQYF.

The chain joins TRBV6-2 or TRBV6-3 to TRBJ2-5; D is unclear. V was cut by 2 bases and J by 3 bases, with 10 bases left in between. Germline V lookup: CDR1 MNHEY, CDR2 SVGEGT. This CDR3 region has 14 residues. The CDR3 DNA follows: TGTGCCAGCAGTTACGACCAGGAAGAAGAGACCCAGTACTTC. Protein product: CASSYDQEEETQYF.

V and J are TRBV29-1 and TRBJ2-3; 7 positions agree with TRBD1. Trimming at V came to 6 bases and at J to 5 bases, leaving 8 bases not matched to a gene. Germline V gene data show CDR1 as SQVTM and CDR2 as ANQGSEA. CDR3 length: 13 residues. The CDR3: CSVEQGTGDTQYF. CDR3 nucleotides: TGCAGCGTGGAACAGGGGACGGGAGATACGCAGTATTTT.

The table lists this clone with a count of one. The chain carries TRBV19 and TRBJ2-2; tentative D call: TRBD1 (6 bases). Per the germline V gene, CDR1 is LNHDA and CDR2 is SQIVND (reference sequence). V shed 4 bases and J shed 4 bases, with 13 bases lying between them. This CDR3 is 15 amino acids long. The CDR3 loop is CASSTTGGLTGELFF. In DNA form, the CDR3 reads TGTGCCAGTAGTACGACAGGTGGTCTCACCGGGGAGCTGTTTTTT.

This chain connects TRBV18 to TRBJ1-4; TRBD1 aligns across 8 bases. The junction had 9 bases not matched to a gene; V was cut back by 6 bases and J by 3 bases. CDR1 KGHSH and CDR2 LQKENI come from the germline V gene. This CDR3 has 16 amino acids. This chain's CDR3 is CASSQTTGASNEKLFF. CDR3 nucleotide sequence: TGTGCCAGCTCCCAAACGACAGGGGCATCTAATGAAAAACTGTTTTTT.

This clone was recorded once. The chain couples TRBV5-1 to TRBJ2-7, with D perhaps TRBD1 (5 bases). Germline loops: CDR1 SGHRS, CDR2 YFSETQ. Trimming pared 2 bases from V and 3 bases from J, leaving 6 bases between. The CDR3 spans 12 residues. The CDR3 loop is CASSFQGYEQYF. In DNA form, the CDR3 reads TGCGCCAGCAGCTTCCAGGGCTACGAGCAGTACTTC. Supplemented by reference TRBV5-1 and TRBJ2-7, the full variable domain reads KAGVTQTPRYLIKTRGQQVTLSCSPISGHRSVSWYQQTPGQGLQFLFEYFSETQRNKGNFPGRFSGRQFSNSRSEMNVSTLELGDSALYLCASSFQGYEQYFGPGTRLTVT.

The table lists this clone with a few counts. The rearrangement uses TRBV30 and TRBJ2-1; D gene unclear. The V gene lost 4 bases and the J gene lost 10 bases, with 14 bases spanning the gap. The CDR3 length is 12 residues. Germline V CDR1 and CDR2: GTSNPN, SVGIG (reference sequence). As DNA, the CDR3 is TGTGCCTGGAAGCTCCTTTCCGGGGAGCAGTTCTTC. This encodes CAWKLLSGEQFF.

The V gene is TRBV5-1, the J gene TRBJ1-1; tentative D call: TRBD1 (6 bases). V was cut by 0 bases and J by 10 bases, with 16 bases left in between. The CDR3 runs 14 residues. CDR1 and CDR2 (germline): SGHRS, YFSETQ. The CDR3 sequence: CASSLGDTSSRAFF. CDR3 nucleotide sequence: TGCGCCAGCAGCTTGGGGGACACCTCCTCTCGAGCTTTCTTT.

The rearrangement joins TRBV4-2 to TRBJ2-7; TRBD2 matches 8 bases. V lost 0 bases, J lost 6 bases, and 13 bases stayed unmatched. Germline values: CDR1 LGHNA, CDR2 YNFKEQ. CDR3 length: 17 amino acids. Written as DNA, the CDR3 is TGTGCCAGCAGCCAAGAGATAATGGGACTAGTGGTTTCCGAGCAGTACTTC. Amino acid sequence: CASSQEIMGLVVSEQYF.

The rearrangement links TRBV29-1 to TRBJ2-3, with 8 bases that match TRBD1. Unmatched junction bases numbered 7, after V lost 2 bases and J lost 0 bases. The CDR3 consists of 16 residues. Germline-derived CDR1 and CDR2 are SQVTM and ANQGSEA. CDR3 protein: CSVEPGQGPSTDTQYF. The CDR3 DNA follows: TGCAGCGTTGAACCTGGACAGGGTCCTAGCACAGATACGCAGTATTTT.

This chain joins TRBV29-1 and TRBJ2-7; either TRBD1 or TRBD2 may supply D (5 bases each). The CDR3 is made up of 12 amino acids. The V and J ends lost 4 bases and 2 bases respectively, with 9 bases between them. From germline, CDR1 is SQVTM and CDR2 ANQGSEA. As DNA, the CDR3 is TGCAGCGTTGGGGACGGAACCTACGAGCAGTACTTC. The encoded protein is CSVGDGTYEQYF.